A single TCR beta chain is shown here with its context. This specimen belongs to a study of blood T cell repertoires in COVID-19. Profiling relied on immunoSEQ multiplex PCR, and the TCRdb table lists in-frame clones only, not all of them. This sample carries 95,000 to 110,000 clones, roughly 87% of them seen once, and the ten largest clones take roughly 3%. The CDR3 sequence is 13 residues long. Germline V gives CDR1 SGDLS, CDR2 YYNGEE. V lost 5 bases and J lost 4, with 10 bases in between. This chain links TRBV9 with TRBJ2-1; tentatively, D is TRBD2 (6 bases). This clonotype originated in a man aged 45 to 65 in a cohort sampled during active COVID-19. Sequenced input: peripheral blood. The CDR3 region has the DNA TGTGCCAGCAGGCGCGGGGCATACAATGAGCAGTTCTTC. This encodes CASRRGAYNEQFF. The whole variable domain, remainder taken from reference TRBV9 and TRBJ2-1, is DSGVTQTPKHLITATGQRVTLRCSPRSGDLSVYWYQQSLDQGLQFLIQYYNGEERAKGNILERFSAQQFPDLHSELNLSSLELGDSALYFCASRRGAYNEQFFGPGTRLTVL.